Listed here are 30 T cell receptor beta chains from one sample, sequenced in a study of shared clonotypes between healthy human individuals. The protocol was immunoSEQ multiplex PCR, while the TCRdb copy is restricted to in-frame clones and leaves out a portion. The data contain 1.5 million to 1.9 million clones, approximately 98% of them singletons. The sequenced material came from naive CD4+ T cells sorted from blood. Subset defined: CD45RA+ positively selected. These receptors were obtained from a man aged 25-45 years in good health.

The chain uses TRBV28 and TRBJ1-1; D not certain. Germline assignment: CDR1 MDHEN and CDR2 SYDVKM. V shed 3 bases and J shed 1 base, with 9 bases lying between them. This CDR3 has 14 residues. CDR3 nucleotide sequence: TGTGCCAGCAGTTTCGCGGGTCCGAACACTGAAGCTTTCTTT. This translates into CASSFAGPNTEAFF. The full variable domain, in which reference TRBV28 and TRBJ1-1 provide the parts outside the CDR3, is DVKVTQSSRYLVKRTGEKVFLECVQDMDHENMFWYRQDPGLGLRLIYFSYDVKMKEKGDIPEGYSVSREKKERFSLILESASTNQTSMYLCASSFAGPNTEAFFGQGTRLTVV.

V is TRBV28 and J is TRBJ2-5, with D perhaps matching TRBD1 (6 bases). V was shortened by 8 bases and J by 6 bases, with 16 bases between the two germline ends. The CDR3 has 13 amino acids. CDR1 and CDR2 (germline): MDHEN, SYDVKM. Written as DNA, the CDR3 is TGTGCCAGCGCTTACAACAGGGTGAAGACCCAGTACTTC. Encoded protein: CASAYNRVKTQYF.

The rearrangement joins TRBV5-1 to TRBJ2-3, with 7 bases that match TRBD1. Germline CDR1 is SGHRS and CDR2 is YFSETQ. This CDR3 has 16 amino acids. The V gene end was trimmed by 4 bases and the J gene end by 5 bases; junction bases not matched to a gene: 13. The CDR3 nucleotides are TGCGCCAGCAGCGAACCACAGGGTTCAGGGGGAGATACGCAGTATTTT. This translates into CASSEPQGSGGDTQYF.

This sequence joins TRBV11-2 and TRBJ2-7, with D possibly matching TRBD2 (6 bases). V was clipped by 5 bases and J by 4 bases, with 24 bases between them. CDR1 SGHAT and CDR2 FQNNGV come from the germline V gene. There are 17 residues in the CDR3. The CDR3 sequence: CASSPPPGTPGRYEQYF. The CDR3 bases are TGTGCCAGCAGCCCCCCCCCAGGGACCCCAGGGAGGTACGAGCAGTACTTC. Based on the CDR3 plus reference TRBV11-2 and TRBJ2-7, the full variable domain is EAGVAQSPRYKIIEKRQSVAFWCNPISGHATLYWYQQILGQGPKLLIQFQNNGVVDDSQLPKDRFSAERLKGVDSTLKIQPAKLEDSAVYLCASSPPPGTPGRYEQYFGPGTRLTVT.

The chain carries TRBV7-2 and TRBJ2-1; TRBD2 matches 10 bases. V dropped 5 bases and J dropped 4; count of bases not matched to a gene: 5. The CDR3 is 15 residues long. Germline lookup yields CDR1 SGHTA and CDR2 FQGNSA. CDR3 in DNA: TGTGCCAGCAGCCGAAGGACTAGCGGTTACAATGAGCAGTTCTTC. This translates into CASSRRTSGYNEQFF.

The chain carries TRBV28 and TRBJ2-2; 9 positions match TRBD1. Unmatched junction bases numbered 6, after V lost 4 bases and J lost 6 bases. Germline values: CDR1 MDHEN, CDR2 SYDVKM. The CDR3 length is 15 residues. The CDR3 sequence is CASSSGTGIAGELFF. The CDR3 DNA follows: TGTGCCAGCAGTTCCGGGACAGGGATTGCCGGGGAGCTGTTTTTT.

The chain uses TRBV7-2 and TRBJ2-5; D gene unclear. In germline, CDR1 is SGHTA, CDR2 FQGNSA. The CDR3 is made up of 14 amino acids. V was clipped by 5 bases and J by 5 bases, with 15 bases between them. CDR3: CASSPLRPRETQYF. CDR3 nucleotide sequence: TGTGCCAGCAGCCCCTTAAGGCCAAGGGAGACCCAGTACTTC.

A remark on this clone: Other DNA sequences in the sample encode the same CDR3. The chain uses TRBV19 and TRBJ2-2; D is unresolved. Germline loops: CDR1 LNHDA, CDR2 SQIVND (reference sequence). There are 14 residues in the CDR3. Trimming removed 4 bases from V and 0 bases from J, with 6 bases in between. The CDR3 region has the DNA TGTGCCAGTAGTACGGGCCCGAACACCGGGGAGCTGTTTTTT. As protein: CASSTGPNTGELFF.

Only one count was recorded for this clone. The chain uses TRBV10-3 and TRBJ2-3, with TRBD2 matching over 9 bases. After removal of 0 bases from V and 6 bases from J, the junction contained 7 bases not matched to a gene. The CDR3 consists of 16 residues. Germline CDR1 is ENHRY and CDR2 is SYGVKD. CDR3 region: CAISESLAGGGDTQYF. CDR3 DNA: TGTGCCATCAGTGAGTCGTTGGCGGGAGGGGGCGATACGCAGTATTTT.

CDR3 coding DNA: TGCAGCGTTGAGGTCGCCTACGAGCAGTACTTC. It is translated as CSVEVAYEQYF. V usage is TRBV29-1 and J usage is TRBJ2-7, with D unresolved. Trimming left V 3 bases short and J 2 bases short, with 5 bases between. In germline, CDR1 is SQVTM, CDR2 ANQGSEA. The CDR3 length is 11 residues.

J is TRBJ2-2 and V is TRBV7-8, with D possibly being TRBD2 (5 bases). The CDR3 sequence is 19 residues long. Germline V gene lookup returns CDR1 SGHVS and CDR2 FQNEAQ. Trimming left V 8 bases short and J 3 bases short, with 28 bases between. The CDR3 region has the DNA TGTGCCAGCGGAAGCTTTGTGGGGAGAGGACGTGGACACACCGGGGAGCTGTTTTTT. This encodes CASGSFVGRGRGHTGELFF.

The J gene is TRBJ1-5, the V gene TRBV30; perhaps TRBD1 as D (6 bases). CDR3 size: 15 residues. Germline lookup yields CDR1 GTSNPN and CDR2 SVGIG (reference sequence). Trimming cost V 5 bases and J 3 bases, with 17 bases left between them. The CDR3 coding sequence is TGTGCCTGGGGGGGCCAGGGAATGAACAATCAGCCCCAGCATTTT. Its translation is CAWGGQGMNNQPQHF.

The gene calls are TRBV28 and TRBJ1-5; TRBD1 is a possible D gene (6 bases). CDR1 and CDR2 from the germline V gene are MDHEN and SYDVKM. The V gene lost 5 bases and the J gene lost 2 bases, with 16 bases spanning the gap. The CDR3 extends over 16 amino acids. CDR3 region: CASSGPGGRRNQPQHF. The DNA of the CDR3 is TGTGCCAGCAGTGGTCCGGGGGGCCGCCGCAATCAGCCCCAGCATTTT.

The chain couples TRBV2 to TRBJ1-1; weak D call: TRBD1 (6 bases). The CDR3 consists of 15 residues. Germline V gene data show CDR1 as SNHLY and CDR2 as FYNNEI. Trimming removed 6 bases from V and 5 bases from J, with 19 bases in between. DNA for the CDR3: TGTGCCAGCAGGACATGGGGGCAAGTGGGGACTGAAGCTTTCTTT. This sequence encodes CASRTWGQVGTEAFF. The whole variable domain, remainder taken from reference TRBV2 and TRBJ1-1, is EPEVTQTPSHQVTQMGQEVILRCVPISNHLYFYWYRQILGQKVEFLVSFYNNEISEKSEIFDDQFSVERPDGSNFTLKIRSTKLEDSAMYFCASRTWGQVGTEAFFGQGTRLTVV.

This clone was recorded once. Other DNA sequences in this sample translate to the same CDR3. This chain joins TRBV19 and TRBJ2-7; D unclear. This CDR3 region has 13 residues. Germline V CDR1 and CDR2: LNHDA, SQIVND (reference sequence). Trimming shortened V by 6 bases and J by 0 bases, and 9 bases separated the two germline ends. The CDR3 loop is CASRDLSSYEQYF. The CDR3 DNA sequence: TGTGCCAGTAGGGACCTTAGCTCCTACGAGCAGTACTTC.

The rearrangement joins TRBV5-1 to TRBJ1-4; 11 nucleotides align to TRBD1. This CDR3 has 16 amino acids. V dropped 0 bases and J dropped 8; count of bases not matched to a gene: 6. Germline V gene lookup returns CDR1 SGHRS and CDR2 YFSETQ. CDR3 in DNA: TGCGCCAGCAGCTTGGGGCCTGGGACAGGGGGAGAAAAACTGTTTTTT. It encodes CASSLGPGTGGEKLFF.

The V and J genes are TRBV14 and TRBJ2-7, with D hard to call. This CDR3 is 14 amino acids long. Trimming removed 5 bases from V and 2 bases from J, with 13 bases in between. From germline, CDR1 is SGHDN and CDR2 FVKESK. The CDR3 protein is CASSLVLSPYEQYF. The CDR3 DNA reads TGTGCCAGCAGCTTAGTTCTTTCCCCCTACGAGCAGTACTTC.

The count of this clone is one. This chain links TRBV6-6 with TRBJ1-5; weak D call: TRBD1 (6 bases). Trimming took off 0 bases at V and 7 bases at J, with 10 bases between the two ends. This CDR3 spans 14 amino acids. CDR1 MNHNY and CDR2 SVGAGI come from the germline V gene (reference sequence). CDR3 sequence: CASSYSGGIQPQHF. The CDR3 DNA follows: TGTGCCAGCAGTTACTCAGGGGGGATACAGCCCCAGCATTTT.

The V gene is TRBV5-1, the J gene TRBJ2-5; D not resolved. V lost 5 bases and J lost 2, with 4 bases in between. CDR3 length equals 11 residues. The germline gives CDR1 SGHRS, CDR2 YFSETQ. The CDR3 reads CASRGQETQYF. The CDR3 DNA is TGCGCCAGCAGGGGGCAAGAGACCCAGTACTTC.

This chain links TRBV2 with TRBJ2-5; possible D gene TRBD2, 7 bases. The CDR3 consists of 13 residues. In germline, CDR1 is SNHLY, CDR2 FYNNEI. Trimming pared 3 bases from V and 7 bases from J, leaving 12 bases between. In DNA, the CDR3 is TGTGCCAGCAGTGAGGGGGGGCTGGGGACCCAGTACTTC. It specifies CASSEGGLGTQYF.

V is TRBV9 and J is TRBJ2-1; D may match TRBD1 or TRBD2 (5 bases each). CDR3 size: 15 residues. V lost 3 bases, J lost 3 bases, and 13 bases lay in between. Germline CDR1 is SGDLS and CDR2 is YYNGEE. In nucleotides, the CDR3 is TGTGCCAGCAGCGCAGGGACCAGGCACTACAATGAGCAGTTCTTC. Translating gives CASSAGTRHYNEQFF.

Regarding this clone: Other DNA sequences in the sample encode the same CDR3. V and J are TRBV7-9 and TRBJ1-2, with D hard to call. This CDR3 region has 13 residues. V gave up 1 base and J gave up 3 bases, with 6 bases separating them. Germline V CDR1 and CDR2: SEHNR, FQNEAQ (reference sequence). CDR3 residues: CASSLGSDYGYTF. CDR3 coding DNA: TGTGCCAGCAGCTTAGGCAGCGACTATGGCTACACCTTC.

V and J are TRBV7-8 and TRBJ2-1; TRBD1 aligns across 7 bases. Looked up from germline, CDR1 is SGHVS and CDR2 is FQNEAQ. The J segment lost 2 bases and the V segment lost 1 base, leaving 2 bases of the junction unmatched. This CDR3 has 15 amino acids. The CDR3 here is CASSLEGGPYNEQFF. As DNA, the CDR3 is TGTGCCAGCAGCTTAGAAGGGGGCCCCTACAATGAGCAGTTCTTC.

This clone was recorded only once. The chain links TRBV9 to TRBJ1-4; possibly TRBD1 for D (5 bases). Germline loops: CDR1 SGDLS, CDR2 YYNGEE. The CDR3 loop spans 15 amino acids. With 0 bases removed from V and 8 bases from J, the gap between germline ends came to 14 bases. CDR3 loop: CASSVDEGTGEKLFF. CDR3 in DNA: TGTGCCAGCAGCGTAGACGAGGGGACGGGAGAAAAACTGTTTTTT.

The genes are TRBV15 and TRBJ2-7; 8 bases are shared with TRBD2. V dropped 5 bases and J dropped 2; count of bases not matched to a gene: 20. Germline loops: CDR1 LNHNV, CDR2 YYDKDF (reference sequence). This CDR3 has 19 residues. The DNA of the CDR3 is TGTGCCACCAGCCTAAGCGGGAGTAAGGGTTCCTTCCACGCCTACGAGCAGTACTTC. Protein: CATSLSGSKGSFHAYEQYF.

This clone was seen more than once but under ten times. This chain uses TRBV2 with TRBJ1-5; 7 bases are a match to TRBD1. V lost 6 bases, J lost 3 bases, and 5 bases stayed unmatched. Per germline, CDR1 SNHLY and CDR2 FYNNEI. This CDR3 region has 14 residues. The CDR3 DNA sequence: TGTGCCAGCAGCTTACAGGGGCTCAATCAGCCCCAGCATTTT. Encoded protein: CASSLQGLNQPQHF.

V is TRBV29-1 and J is TRBJ2-7, with 12 bases fitting TRBD2. V was clipped by 4 bases and J by 5 bases; unmatched bases: 9. Germline CDR1 and CDR2: SQVTM and ANQGSEA. CDR3 length equals 15 residues. The CDR3 coding sequence is TGCAGCGTTGCCCGACTAGCGGGAGAAGGCAACGAGCAGTACTTC. Translation gives CSVARLAGEGNEQYF.

This sequence joins TRBV29-1 and TRBJ2-3; possible D gene TRBD2, 6 bases. Germline-derived CDR1 and CDR2 are SQVTM and ANQGSEA. Between the trimmed V and J ends, which lost 0 bases and 2 bases, there was a span of 15 bases. The CDR3 totals 16 residues. The CDR3 coding sequence is TGCAGCGTTGAAGAGTCGGCGGGGTCCTACACAGATACGCAGTATTTT. It specifies CSVEESAGSYTDTQYF.

This rearrangement joins TRBV2 to TRBJ1-2; the match to TRBD1 covers 7 bases. Trimming removed 6 bases from V and 2 bases from J; junction bases left unmatched: 9. CDR3 size: 15 residues. Germline loops: CDR1 SNHLY, CDR2 FYNNEI. The chain's CDR3 is CASRTTGPTNYGYTF. The CDR3, as DNA: TGTGCCAGCAGGACGACAGGGCCAACCAACTATGGCTACACCTTC.

V usage is TRBV7-2 and J usage is TRBJ2-3; D gene uncertain. The length of the CDR3 is 13 residues. Trimming removed 1 base from V and 5 bases from J, with 7 bases in between. Per the germline V gene, CDR1 is SGHTA and CDR2 is FQGNSA. CDR3 nucleotides: TGTGCCAGCAGCTTAGTGGTTCAAGATACGCAGTATTTT. Its protein product is CASSLVVQDTQYF.